The next 26 T cell receptor beta chains were all read from a single sample in a study of T-cell memory formation after mild COVID-19. TCRdb fed the 5' RACE reads into MiXCR, producing one record per CDR3 protein. The profile shows 130,000 to 150,000 distinct CDR3 sequences, about a fifth of them singletons. Sequenced: PBMCs or a T cell subset sorted from them (not recorded which). Source of these receptors: an adult woman who had mild COVID-19 (a few samples of this study predate the infection). Cell type and time point are not known.

This rearrangement joins TRBV9 to TRBJ2-7, with D hard to call. The V gene's germline CDR1 is SGDLS and CDR2 YYNGEE. This CDR3 is built from 12 residues. The V end was cut by 1 base, the J end by 5 bases, with 7 bases between. The CDR3 region is CASSVRSDEQYF. CDR3 DNA: TGTGCCAGCAGCGTAAGATCGGACGAGCAGTACTTC.

There are a few counts of this clonotype. The chain carries TRBV7-2 and TRBJ2-7; D is possibly TRBD1 or TRBD2 (5 bases each). Germline CDR1 and CDR2: SGHTA and FQGNSA. Trimming took off 1 base at V and 7 bases at J, with 11 bases between the two ends. This CDR3 is 13 amino acids long. The CDR3 spells CASSLDAGREQYF. In DNA, the CDR3 is TGTGCCAGCAGCTTAGACGCAGGGAGAGAGCAGTACTTC.

This clonotype has a handful of counts. The chain is built from TRBV12-3 or TRBV12-4 and TRBJ1-2; D remains unclear. The CDR3 has 15 amino acids. Trimming removed 6 bases at V and 5 bases at J, with 19 bases between. The CDR3 protein is CASRPRRELGYGYTF. The CDR3 DNA reads TGTGCCAGCAGACCTCGGAGGGAGTTGGGGTATGGCTACACCTTC.

The chain is built from TRBV12-3 or TRBV12-4 and TRBJ2-3; 13 nucleotides align to TRBD2. V gave up 6 bases and J gave up 10 bases; unmatched junction bases: 10. The CDR3 length is 15 residues. CDR3 in amino acids: CASRRGLAGSRAQYF. The CDR3 DNA reads TGTGCCAGCAGACGGGGACTAGCGGGATCCCGTGCGCAGTATTTT.

This clonotype was observed a handful of times. The gene calls are TRBV10-2 and TRBJ2-3, with 8 bases that match TRBD2. CDR1 WSHSY and CDR2 SAAADI come from the germline V gene. This CDR3 region has 17 residues. The V gene end was trimmed by 0 bases and the J gene end by 3 bases; junction bases not matched to a gene: 8. The CDR3 DNA reads as TGCGCCAGCAGTGAGTCGTATGGTAGCGGGGTAACAGATACGCAGTATTTT. Translated, it gives CASSESYGSGVTDTQYF.

This clonotype has just a few counts. The chain carries TRBV12-3 or TRBV12-4 and TRBJ2-7, with TRBD1 matching over 10 bases. Unmatched junction bases numbered 17, after V lost 5 bases and J lost 4 bases. This CDR3 is 18 amino acids long. The CDR3 nucleotides are TGTGCCAGCAGTCTTGGATTTTGGGACAGGGGCTGGTCGTACGAGCAGTACTTC. Encoded protein: CASSLGFWDRGWSYEQYF.

The DNA for the CDR3 is TGTGCCAGCAGTTACCGTGGGACAGGGTGGGGCTACACCTTC. Protein: CASSYRGTGWGYTF. The chain uses TRBV6-5 and TRBJ1-2; 9 nucleotides match TRBD1. Germline V gene sequence: CDR1 MNHEY, CDR2 SVGAGI. The CDR3 sequence is 14 residues long. V was pared by 2 bases and J by 8 bases, with 6 bases of the junction left unmatched.

This clonotype was observed a handful of times. The chain carries TRBV13 and TRBJ2-3; 10 bases are a match to TRBD2. CDR3 length: 16 amino acids. V lost 4 bases, J lost 2 bases, and 6 bases stayed unmatched. Germline V gene sequence: CDR1 PRHDT, CDR2 FYEKMQ (reference sequence). The CDR3 DNA reads as TGTGCCAGCAGCTATACCACTAGCGGGGTCACAGATACGCAGTATTTT. This sequence encodes CASSYTTSGVTDTQYF.

V usage is TRBV27 and J usage is TRBJ2-7; D call uncertain. The CDR3 extends over 11 amino acids. V lost 8 bases and J 4 bases, leaving 9 bases between the germline ends. Looked up from germline, CDR1 is MNHEY and CDR2 is SMNVEV (reference sequence). This CDR3 reads CASQLGYEQYF. CDR3 bases: TGTGCCAGCCAACTTGGGTACGAGCAGTACTTC.

This clonotype was picked up a small number of times. This rearrangement joins TRBV5-1 to TRBJ2-5; 9 positions agree with TRBD2. Germline CDR1 reads SGHRS; CDR2 reads YFSETQ. The CDR3 length is 16 residues. V lost 6 bases and J lost 5; bases outside the gene matches: 14. CDR3 nucleotides: TGCGCCAGCACCCCGTGGCTAGCGGGGCGCGGGGAGACCCAGTACTTC. It codes for CASTPWLAGRGETQYF. Looking up the rest from reference TRBV5-1 and TRBJ2-5 gives the full variable domain: KAGVTQTPRYLIKTRGQQVTLSCSPISGHRSVSWYQQTPGQGLQFLFEYFSETQRNKGNFPGRFSGRQFSNSRSEMNVSTLELGDSALYLCASTPWLAGRGETQYFGPGTRLLVL.

This clonotype has more than one count but fewer than ten. V usage is TRBV5-4 and J usage is TRBJ1-4; a weak D match, TRBD1 (6 bases). V lost 1 base to trimming and J lost 10 bases, with 17 bases between them. This CDR3 has 15 amino acids. CDR1 and CDR2 from the germline V gene are SGHNT and YYREEE (reference sequence). CDR3 sequence: CASSLSLPTGSKLFF. The CDR3 region has the DNA TGTGCCAGCAGCTTGTCGTTGCCGACAGGATCAAAACTGTTTTTT.

In its sample, this clonotype was seen a few times. The chain uses TRBV11-1 and TRBJ1-5; D remains ambiguous. Trimming stripped 5 bases from V and 0 bases from J, with 8 bases between. The germline CDR1 and CDR2 sequences are SGHAT and FQDESV (reference sequence). CDR3 length: 14 amino acids. The CDR3 here is CASSPDGSNQPQHF. CDR3 coding DNA: TGTGCCAGCAGCCCGGACGGTAGCAATCAGCCCCAGCATTTT.

In its sample, this clonotype was seen a few times. This sequence joins TRBV5-5 and TRBJ2-2, with no clear D. The CDR3 loop spans 15 amino acids. CDR1 SGHKS and CDR2 YYEKEE come from the germline V gene (reference sequence). V lost 4 bases, J lost 0 bases, and 10 bases lay in between. This chain's CDR3 is CASSRVRPNTGELFF. In nucleotides, the CDR3 is TGTGCCAGCAGCCGAGTGAGGCCGAACACCGGGGAGCTGTTTTTT.

The chain joins TRBV7-9 to TRBJ2-7, with D perhaps TRBD1 (5 bases). The germline CDR1 and CDR2 sequences are SEHNR and FQNEAQ (reference sequence). Trimming took off 4 bases at V and 7 bases at J, with 20 bases between the two ends. CDR3 size: 15 residues. The CDR3 DNA reads TGTGCCAGCAGCTCTCACGGCAATAGGGGTGATGAGCAGTACTTC. Amino acids: CASSSHGNRGDEQYF.

V is TRBV7-9 and J is TRBJ2-7; 13 bases fit TRBD2. J was trimmed by 2 bases and V by 5 bases; bases with no gene match: 3. The CDR3 loop spans 15 amino acids. The germline V gene encodes CDR1 SEHNR and CDR2 FQNEAQ (reference sequence). The CDR3 region has the DNA TGTGCCAGCAGCCAGACTAGCGGGAGGACCTACGAGCAGTACTTC. It encodes CASSQTSGRTYEQYF.

The chain combines TRBV5-1 with TRBJ1-4; maybe TRBD1 (6 bases). CDR1 is SGHRS, CDR2 YFSETQ, per germline. This CDR3 comprises 16 residues. Trimming removed 3 bases at V and 5 bases at J, with 17 bases between. Written as DNA, the CDR3 is TGCGCCAGCAGCTGGCAACACAGGGTTTCGAATGAAAAACTGTTTTTT. Translation: CASSWQHRVSNEKLFF.

This clonotype was recorded a few times. The chain carries TRBV5-1 and TRBJ1-5; tentative D call: TRBD1 (6 bases). CDR1 is SGHRS, CDR2 YFSETQ, per germline. This CDR3 is 15 amino acids long. Trimming pared 5 bases from V and 1 base from J, leaving 13 bases between. CDR3 nucleotides: TGCGCCAGCAGTCCTGGACAGTCGAGCAATCAGCCCCAGCATTTT. Amino acid sequence: CASSPGQSSNQPQHF.

This clonotype was recorded a few times. The CDR3: CASGVLAGVIEQFF. The DNA of the CDR3 is TGTGCCAGCGGCGTACTAGCGGGGGTTATTGAGCAGTTCTTC. V usage is TRBV6-2 or TRBV6-3 and J usage is TRBJ2-1; 11 bases fit TRBD2. V trimming: 8 bases; J trimming: 9 bases; junction bases outside the gene matches: 9. The CDR3 is 14 amino acids. From germline, CDR1 is MNHEY and CDR2 SVGEGT.

This clonotype was detected ten times or more. The chain joins TRBV12-3 or TRBV12-4 to TRBJ2-4, with TRBD2 as a possible D gene (6 bases). Trimming cost V 7 bases and J 9 bases, with 16 bases left between them. The CDR3 sequence is 13 residues long. The CDR3 nucleotides read TGTGCCAGCACCCTCGAGGGAGGTGGCATTCAGTACTTC. As protein: CASTLEGGGIQYF.

This chain connects TRBV6-5 to TRBJ1-2, with a possible D match to TRBD1 (5 bases). CDR1 MNHEY and CDR2 SVGAGI come from the germline V gene. V gave up 6 bases and J gave up 5 bases, with 13 bases separating them. The CDR3 has 13 residues. CDR3 loop: CASREQGPYGYTF. DNA of the CDR3: TGTGCCAGCAGGGAGCAGGGACCTTATGGCTACACCTTC.

CDR3 DNA sequence: TGTGCCAGCAGCCCTATTAGCGGGAGCGGGGAGCTGTTTTTT. This translates into CASSPISGSGELFF. The V call is TRBV7-6, the J call TRBJ2-2; 9 nucleotides match TRBD2. The CDR3 length is 14 residues. The V gene end was trimmed by 5 bases and the J gene end by 7 bases; junction bases not matched to a gene: 5. Germline-derived CDR1 and CDR2 are SGHVS and FNYEAQ.

This clonotype was found a few times. This sequence joins TRBV9 and TRBJ1-2; 9 bases align to TRBD1. Trimming removed 4 bases from V and 1 base from J; junction bases left unmatched: 20. Per germline, CDR1 SGDLS and CDR2 YYNGEE. CDR3 size: 20 residues. This chain's CDR3 is CASSTRGETGQGLFNYGYTF. DNA of the CDR3: TGTGCCAGCAGCACACGAGGGGAGACGGGACAGGGACTATTTAACTATGGCTACACCTTC.

The J gene is TRBJ2-7, the V gene TRBV9, with D possibly TRBD1 on 5 matching bases. CDR3 length equals 14 residues. Trimming pared 4 bases from V and 4 bases from J, leaving 15 bases between. In germline, CDR1 is SGDLS, CDR2 YYNGEE. The CDR3 sequence is CASSPPGSAYEQYF. The CDR3 nucleotides are TGTGCCAGCAGCCCCCCAGGGTCGGCTTACGAGCAGTACTTC.

The chain carries TRBV30 and TRBJ2-3, with a tentative D call TRBD1 (5 bases). V was pared by 0 bases and J by 4 bases, with 11 bases between. Germline CDR1 and CDR2: GTSNPN and SVGIG (reference sequence). There are 14 residues in the CDR3. CDR3 loop: CAWSVRQGSDTQYF. DNA for the CDR3: TGTGCCTGGAGTGTACGTCAGGGCTCAGATACGCAGTATTTT.

This clonotype was counted many times. This sequence joins TRBV3-1 and TRBJ2-7; 8 nucleotides line up with TRBD1. V was pared by 5 bases and J by 5 bases, with 11 bases of the junction left unmatched. Germline assignment: CDR1 LGHDT and CDR2 YNNKEL (reference sequence). The CDR3 contains 15 residues. The CDR3 is CASSSRDRGFHEQYF. CDR3 bases: TGTGCCAGCAGCTCCCGCGACAGGGGTTTCCACGAGCAGTACTTC.

V and J are TRBV4-1 and TRBJ2-3, with 11 bases aligning to TRBD2. The V and J ends lost 4 bases and 1 base, in that order; junction bases with no gene match: 1. Germline V gives CDR1 MGHRA, CDR2 YSYEKL. The CDR3 sequence is 15 residues long. The CDR3 region has the DNA TGCGCCAGCAGCCCACTAGCGGGGGGCACAGATACGCAGTATTTT. Translated, it gives CASSPLAGGTDTQYF.